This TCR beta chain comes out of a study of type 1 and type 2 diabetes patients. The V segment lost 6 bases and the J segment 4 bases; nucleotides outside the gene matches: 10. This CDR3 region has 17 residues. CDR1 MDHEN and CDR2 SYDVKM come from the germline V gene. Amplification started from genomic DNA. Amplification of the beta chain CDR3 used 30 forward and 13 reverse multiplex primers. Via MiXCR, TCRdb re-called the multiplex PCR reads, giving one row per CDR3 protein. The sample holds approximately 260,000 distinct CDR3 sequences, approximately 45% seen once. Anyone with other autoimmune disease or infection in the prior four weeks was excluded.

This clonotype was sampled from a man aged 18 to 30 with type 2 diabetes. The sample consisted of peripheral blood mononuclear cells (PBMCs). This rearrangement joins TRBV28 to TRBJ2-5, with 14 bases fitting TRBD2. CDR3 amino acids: CASSPPTGTSGRETQYF. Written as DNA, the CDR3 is TGTGCCAGCAGCCCCCCGACAGGGACTAGCGGGAGAGAGACCCAGTACTTC.